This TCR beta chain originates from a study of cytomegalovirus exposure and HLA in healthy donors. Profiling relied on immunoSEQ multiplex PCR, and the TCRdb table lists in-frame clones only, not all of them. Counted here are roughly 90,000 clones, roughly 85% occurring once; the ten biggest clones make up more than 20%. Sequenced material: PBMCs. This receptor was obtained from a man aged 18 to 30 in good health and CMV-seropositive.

The CDR3 loop is CASSFIRGAAVETQYF. In DNA, the CDR3 is TGTGCCAGCAGTTTTATCAGGGGGGCAGCGGTAGAGACCCAGTACTTC. This chain links TRBV28 with TRBJ2-5, with D possibly TRBD1 on 7 matching bases. Germline assignment: CDR1 MDHEN and CDR2 SYDVKM. Trimming removed 3 bases from V and 4 bases from J, with 18 bases in between. The CDR3 is made up of 16 amino acids.